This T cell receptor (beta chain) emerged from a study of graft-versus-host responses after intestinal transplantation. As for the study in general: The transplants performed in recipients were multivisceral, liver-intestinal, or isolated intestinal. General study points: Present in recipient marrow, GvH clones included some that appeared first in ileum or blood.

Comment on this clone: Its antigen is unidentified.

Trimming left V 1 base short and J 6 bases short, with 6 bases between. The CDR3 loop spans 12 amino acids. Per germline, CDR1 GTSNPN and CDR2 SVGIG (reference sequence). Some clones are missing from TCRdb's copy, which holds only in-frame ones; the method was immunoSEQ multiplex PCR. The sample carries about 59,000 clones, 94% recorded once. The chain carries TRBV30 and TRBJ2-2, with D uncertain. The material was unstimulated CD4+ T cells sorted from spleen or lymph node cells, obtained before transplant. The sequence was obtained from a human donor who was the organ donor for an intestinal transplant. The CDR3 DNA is TGTGCCTGGAGTGCTGCGGCCGGGGAGCTGTTTTTT. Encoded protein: CAWSAAAGELFF.